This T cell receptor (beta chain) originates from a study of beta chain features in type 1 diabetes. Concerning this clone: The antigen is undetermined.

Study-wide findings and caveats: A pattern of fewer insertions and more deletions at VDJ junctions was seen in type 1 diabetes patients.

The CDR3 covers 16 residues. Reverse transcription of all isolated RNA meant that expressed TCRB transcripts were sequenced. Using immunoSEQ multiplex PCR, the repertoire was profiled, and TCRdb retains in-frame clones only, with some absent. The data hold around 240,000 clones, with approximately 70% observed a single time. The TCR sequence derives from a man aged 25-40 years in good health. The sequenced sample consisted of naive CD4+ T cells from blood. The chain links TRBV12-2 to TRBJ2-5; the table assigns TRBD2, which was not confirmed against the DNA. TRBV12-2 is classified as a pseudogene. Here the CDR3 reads CASRPRRGSRQETQYF. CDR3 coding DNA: TGTGCAAGTCGCCCGAGGAGGGGTAGCCGACAAGAGACCCAGTACTTC.